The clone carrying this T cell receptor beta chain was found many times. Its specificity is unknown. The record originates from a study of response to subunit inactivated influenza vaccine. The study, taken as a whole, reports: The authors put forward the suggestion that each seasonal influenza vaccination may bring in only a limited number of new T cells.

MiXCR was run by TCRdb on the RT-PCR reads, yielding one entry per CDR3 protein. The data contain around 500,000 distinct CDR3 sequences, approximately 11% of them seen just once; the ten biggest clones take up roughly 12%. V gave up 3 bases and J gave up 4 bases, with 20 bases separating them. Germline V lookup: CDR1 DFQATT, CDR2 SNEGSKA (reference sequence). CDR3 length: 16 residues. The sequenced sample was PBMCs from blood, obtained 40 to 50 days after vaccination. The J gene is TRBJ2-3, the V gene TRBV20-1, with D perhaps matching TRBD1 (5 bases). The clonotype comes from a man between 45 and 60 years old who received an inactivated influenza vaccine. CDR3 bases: TGCAGTGCTAGTTTGAGTTATAAGGGGATTCCAGATACGCAGTATTTT. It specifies CSASLSYKGIPDTQYF.